This T cell receptor beta chain stems from a study of T cells in pancreatic ductal adenocarcinoma (TCRdb year 2017). A note on the overall study: The work assessed suppressive cells as well as CD8+ T cells infiltrating resected pancreatic ductal adenocarcinoma, measuring their numbers, locations, and properties, in order to shed light on the adaptive T-cell response that occurs naturally. Results and caveats for the whole study, not just this receptor: T-cell clonality did not differ significantly between tumor and blood, with mean clonality around 0.1 in tumors and just over 0.07 in blood. Compared with tumor samples, blood samples had more total productive templates and around 8-fold more unique clonotypes. Because tumors are enriched in CD45RO+ effector T cells rather than naive T cells, which biases toward lower diversity, comparisons of clonality between tumor and blood may be biased. Since most people with pancreatic cancer show up with disease that cannot be operated on, the resected cohort was biased toward the minority who had early-stage disease.

TCR beta CDR3 regions were amplified from genomic DNA using the immunoSEQ hsTCRB kit. An Illumina HiSeq system was used to carry out high-throughput TRB CDR3 sequencing. The original methods were these. Sequencing reads were analyzed with the immunoSEQ software, and nonproductive sequences with premature stops or frame-shifts were excluded. Clonality of the repertoire was calculated as one minus the Shannon entropy normalized by log2 of the number of unique productive sequences. TCRdb stores this immuneACCESS table with in-frame sequences only. Part of the clones is absent; in the studies checked, under half of the shortfall reflects unresolved V genes, and no reason is known for the rest. The DNA gave D and trimming, while V, J and clone size come from that table. The sample contains 15,000 to 20,000 clones, 88% of them found a single time. 0.94% of the sample rests with the top ten. Trimming takes 2 bases off V and 2 bases off J; junction bases not matched to a gene: 10. The germline V gene (reference sequence) specifies LNHNV as CDR1 and YYDKDF as CDR2. Inclusive of the bounding cysteine and phenylalanine, the CDR3 is 19 residues long. The kept DNA is CDR3 alone, 57 bases in frame from the first base.

Pancreatic ductal adenocarcinoma patients who had undergone surgery without neoadjuvant therapy were selected. Peripheral blood was collected in heparin tubes, and PBMCs were isolated by histopaque density gradient and cryopreserved in approximately 10% DMSO. Using the DNeasy Blood and Tissue Kit along with Proteinase K and RNase treatment, genomic DNA was extracted from 6 or 7 PBMC specimens and under ten flash-frozen tumor specimens. With respect to this clone: The antigen this receptor binds is unknown. One base away there is no much larger clone; base qualities are not given.

The receptor comes from a human donor with pancreatic ductal adenocarcinoma. Sequencing was performed on PBMCs. The V and J segments used are TRBV15 and TRBJ1-6, with 9 junctional bases fitting TRBD1. The CDR3: CATSRITGGEGTYNSPLHF. The DNA reads as follows: TGTGCCACCAGCAGAATTACAGGGGGCGAAGGGACCTATAATTCACCCCTCCACTTT.